This TCR beta chain was found in a study of blood T cell repertoires in COVID-19. As for the study in general: PBMCs, B-cell-depleted T cells, or T cells were the source of the cDNA or gDNA that made up the material.

Self-reported history from a screening survey and questionnaire set each donor's cohort. Some clones are missing from TCRdb's copy, which holds only in-frame ones; the method was immunoSEQ multiplex PCR. The sample has approximately 300,000 clones, 90% seen once. Sequenced sample: PBMCs or T cells enriched from blood (not recorded which). The TCR was taken from a man aged 60-69 years who had recovered from COVID-19.

The CDR3 region has the DNA TGTGCCATCAGTATTAACGGCAGGGGGCTCGGTTCACCCCTCCACTTT. This encodes CAISINGRGLGSPLHF. V and J are TRBV10-3 and TRBJ1-6, with 8 bases fitting TRBD1. V shed 5 bases, J shed 9 bases, and the junction held 12 bases outside the gene matches. The germline V gene has CDR1 ENHRY and CDR2 SYGVKD. The CDR3 totals 16 residues.